The entry that follows covers one T cell receptor beta chain sequence. The record originates from a study of blood T cell repertoires in COVID-19. At the level of the study: PBMCs, B-cell-depleted T cells, or T cells were the source of the cDNA or gDNA that made up the material.

Per the original data handling: It was from reference gene primer amplification that nucleated cell counts were estimated. The repertoire was sequenced with immunoSEQ multiplex PCR; TCRdb's copy has only in-frame clones and lacks some. V and J calls and clone size come straight from that table; D and trimming were deduced from the DNA. Counted here are 200,000 to 300,000 clones, approximately 83% occurring once; the ten biggest clones make up approximately 3.5%. Study members were between roughly 18 and 100 years old and lived in about two dozen US regions. The CDR3 is 14 residues long. The V gene lost 0 bases and the J gene lost 6 bases, with 10 bases spanning the gap. The germline V gene encodes CDR1 SGDLS and CDR2 YYNGEE.

The sequencing sample was made of PBMCs or T cells enriched from blood (not recorded which). The source of this sequence is a woman aged 40 to 50 with acute COVID-19. The chain recombines TRBV9 with TRBJ2-1; D is unresolved. For the CDR3, the DNA is TGTGCCAGCAGCGTAGCTAGTAGCAGCAATGAGCAGTTCTTC. The encoded protein is CASSVASSSNEQFF.